The next 31 T cell receptor beta chains were all read from a single sample in a study of CD8 T cells in ankylosing spondylitis. TCRdb itself ran the 5' RACE reads through MiXCR, one entry per CDR3 protein. The sample gives around 150,000 distinct CDR3 sequences, roughly an eighth of which show up once; about 4% is in the top ten. Sequencing was performed on blood, either unsorted or a sorted T cell fraction (not recorded which). The receptors come from a female donor with ankylosing spondylitis or in good health (not recorded which).

This clonotype was picked up many times. This chain joins TRBV10-3 and TRBJ2-3; TRBD2 might be the D (6 bases). The germline CDR1 and CDR2 sequences are ENHRY and SYGVKD. The CDR3 sequence is 13 residues long. Trimming cost V 8 bases and J 1 base, with 10 bases left between them. This chain's CDR3 is CAIGLAGTDTQYF. For the CDR3, the DNA is TGTGCCATCGGGTTAGCGGGCACAGATACGCAGTATTTT.

This clonotype was observed at least ten times. This chain links TRBV5-1 with TRBJ2-7; D unclear. CDR1 is SGHRS and CDR2 is YFSETQ in the germline V gene. The V end was cut by 1 base, the J end by 3 bases, with 11 bases between. This CDR3 is 14 amino acids long. The CDR3 nucleotides read TGCGCCAGCAGCTTGTCCCACGGAGTCTACGAGCAGTACTTC. It codes for CASSLSHGVYEQYF.

The chain carries TRBV12-3 or TRBV12-4 and TRBJ1-2, with 7 bases that match TRBD1. V was pared by 4 bases and J by 8 bases, with 13 bases of the junction left unmatched. There are 15 residues in the CDR3. This chain's CDR3 is CASSSQQGIRYGYTF. The CDR3 DNA follows: TGTGCCAGCAGTTCCCAACAGGGGATACGCTACGGCTACACCTTC.

This clonotype was observed many times. The rearrangement joins TRBV6-2 or TRBV6-3 to TRBJ2-2; D unresolved. V was clipped by 2 bases and J by 0 bases, with 7 bases between them. Per germline, CDR1 MNHEY and CDR2 SVGEGT. CDR3 size: 15 residues. This CDR3 is CASSYGVTNTGELFF. DNA for the CDR3: TGTGCCAGCAGTTACGGGGTAACGAACACCGGGGAGCTGTTTTTT.

In its sample, this clonotype was seen many times. The rearrangement links TRBV29-1 to TRBJ1-1, with unresolved D. V lost 8 bases and J 0 bases, leaving 10 bases between the germline ends. Germline V CDR1 and CDR2: SQVTM, ANQGSEA. The CDR3 is 12 amino acids. The CDR3 here is CSTRVMNTEAFF. In DNA, the CDR3 is TGCAGCACCCGGGTCATGAACACTGAAGCTTTCTTT.

This clonotype came up many times. The chain carries TRBV15 and TRBJ1-1, with 9 positions matching TRBD1. The trim removed 5 bases at V and 7 bases at J, leaving 8 bases unmatched. Germline assignment: CDR1 LNHNV and CDR2 YYDKDF (reference sequence). There are 14 residues in the CDR3. This CDR3 is CATSVQGARVEAFF. The DNA of the CDR3 is TGTGCCACCAGCGTACAGGGGGCTCGGGTTGAAGCTTTCTTT.

This clonotype came up many times. The chain carries TRBV12-3 or TRBV12-4 and TRBJ1-3, with D unresolved. This CDR3 comprises 15 residues. The ends were cut back, 6 bases at V and 0 bases at J, with 12 bases in the middle. This chain's CDR3 is CASRSGVPSGNTIYF. The CDR3 coding sequence is TGTGCCAGCAGATCTGGGGTTCCCTCTGGAAACACCATATATTTT.

The chain recombines TRBV29-1 with TRBJ2-4; 12 bases are shared with TRBD2. The trim removed 4 bases at V and 8 bases at J, leaving 9 bases unmatched. CDR3 length equals 15 residues. Germline values: CDR1 SQVTM, CDR2 ANQGSEA. The CDR3 region has the DNA TGCAGCGTTGTTCTAGCGGGAGGGACAGAAGACATTCAGTACTTC. It codes for CSVVLAGGTEDIQYF.

This clonotype was observed many times. J is TRBJ2-7 and V is TRBV27; perhaps TRBD1 as D (5 bases). CDR3 size: 16 residues. CDR1 is MNHEY, CDR2 SMNVEV, per germline (reference sequence). Trimming cost V 5 bases and J 6 bases, with 23 bases left between them. Here the CDR3 DNA reads TGTGCCAGCAGTGATTCGCCAACAGGTGCTCTGGGCGAGCAGTACTTC. The encoded protein is CASSDSPTGALGEQYF.

In its sample, this clonotype was seen many times. The chain recombines TRBV5-1 with TRBJ2-3; a possible D gene is TRBD1 (6 bases). Germline V gene data show CDR1 as SGHRS and CDR2 as YFSETQ. The length of the CDR3 is 14 residues. Trimming removed 0 bases from V and 6 bases from J, with 11 bases in between. The chain's CDR3 is CASSLGQEGDTQYF. Written as DNA, the CDR3 is TGCGCCAGCAGCTTGGGACAGGAAGGGGATACGCAGTATTTT.

The sample holds many counts of this clonotype. The CDR3 loop is CASSPQGALEKLFF. CDR3 in DNA: TGTGCCAGCAGTCCACAGGGGGCTCTTGAAAAACTGTTTTTT. V is TRBV12-3 or TRBV12-4 and J is TRBJ1-4, with 9 bases that match TRBD1. V lost 5 bases and J lost 7; bases outside the gene matches: 5. The CDR3 is made up of 14 amino acids.

As regards this clonotype: The conserved final phenylalanine or tryptophan is absent from the CDR3, which likely points to a read error. The chain uses TRBV12-3 or TRBV12-4 and TRBJ1-2; 7 nucleotides line up with TRBD1. Germline trimming cut 6 bases from V and 3 bases from J; bases unmatched to any gene: 19. This CDR3 has 18 residues. In DNA, the CDR3 is TGTGCCAGCAGCCTAATCGGTGACTCAGGGGGTGCGGACTATGGCTACACCCTC. This sequence encodes CASSLIGDSGGADYGYTL.

There are many counts of this clonotype. The chain joins TRBV5-1 to TRBJ1-2; possibly TRBD1 for D (5 bases). Trimming removed 7 bases from V and 5 bases from J, with 18 bases in between. Germline CDR1 is SGHRS and CDR2 is YFSETQ. The CDR3 covers 14 residues. As DNA, the CDR3 is TGCGCCAGCGCCCCCGAGGGACCATCATATGGCTACACCTTC. Translated, it gives CASAPEGPSYGYTF.

This clonotype was seen many times. The J gene is TRBJ2-3, the V gene TRBV12-3 or TRBV12-4; a possible D gene is TRBD2 (5 bases). Between the trimmed V and J ends, which lost 1 base and 6 bases, there was a span of 11 bases. This CDR3 region has 14 residues. Here the CDR3 DNA reads TGTGCCAGCAGTTTAGGACCCCCGGGGGATACGCAGTATTTT. Translating gives CASSLGPPGDTQYF.

This clonotype has more than one count but fewer than ten. The V and J genes are TRBV28 and TRBJ1-1; 7 bases align to TRBD1. CDR3 size: 13 residues. V was pared by 3 bases and J by 9 bases, with 7 bases of the junction left unmatched. Germline CDR1 reads MDHEN; CDR2 reads SYDVKM. This CDR3 is CASSFQGEPKAFF. CDR3 nucleotide sequence: TGTGCCAGCAGTTTTCAGGGGGAGCCGAAAGCTTTCTTT.

V usage is TRBV5-5 and J usage is TRBJ2-5, with a possible D match to TRBD1 (6 bases). The germline V and J ends were trimmed by 7 bases and 5 bases, with 21 bases remaining between them. The CDR3 is 15 residues long. Per germline, CDR1 SGHKS and CDR2 YYEKEE (reference sequence). The CDR3 region is CASGPAGRGWETQYF. The CDR3 DNA sequence: TGTGCCAGCGGCCCCGCTGGTAGGGGGTGGGAGACCCAGTACTTC.

This clonotype was recorded at least ten times. The chain employs TRBV12-3 or TRBV12-4 and TRBJ2-5; D remains ambiguous. The ends were cut back, 4 bases at V and 1 base at J, with 4 bases in the middle. The CDR3 is 12 residues long. CDR3 residues: CASSSPQETQYF. CDR3 nucleotide sequence: TGTGCCAGCAGTTCGCCCCAAGAGACCCAGTACTTC.

About this clonotype: A much larger clone lies one base from this, so it may be a read error. This chain links TRBV24-1 with TRBJ2-1; either TRBD1 or TRBD2 may fit D (5 bases each). The CDR3 consists of 13 residues. Germline V CDR1 and CDR2: KGHDR, SFDVKD. CDR3: CAPSDVVRGEQFF. The CDR3 nucleotides are TGTGCCCCCAGTGACGTGGTCCGGGGCGAGCAGTTCTTC.

This clonotype was picked up many times. The rearrangement uses TRBV7-9 and TRBJ1-5; D ambiguous. V was pared by 2 bases and J by 1 base, with 12 bases between. Germline values: CDR1 SEHNR, CDR2 FQNEAQ (reference sequence). This CDR3 has 16 amino acids. This CDR3 is CASSLNGVVSNQPQHF. As DNA, the CDR3 is TGTGCCAGCAGCTTAAATGGGGTAGTGAGCAATCAGCCCCAGCATTTT.

Points on this clonotype: A much more abundant neighbour one base away suggests this may be a read error. CDR3 region: CASWSGGQSNEQFF. As DNA, the CDR3 is TGTGCCAGTTGGAGCGGGGGCCAGTCCAATGAGCAGTTCTTC. V gene TRBV6-2 or TRBV6-3 combines with J gene TRBJ2-1; 8 bases are shared with TRBD2. Losses at the gene ends were 9 bases for V and 6 bases for J; bases not matched to a gene: 10. The CDR3 extends over 14 amino acids. CDR1 and CDR2 from the germline V gene are MNHEY and SVGEGT.

Many counts were recorded for this clonotype. The DNA of the CDR3 is TGTGCCAGCTCCCCAGCGGGAGGCGGTGAGCAGTTCTTC. Protein product: CASSPAGGGEQFF. The V call is TRBV18, the J call TRBJ2-1; 9 nucleotides agree with TRBD2. The CDR3 runs to 13 residues. V was pared by 6 bases and J by 9 bases, with 6 bases of the junction left unmatched. Germline CDR1 is KGHSH and CDR2 is LQKENI.

Of note for this clonotype: A much larger clone differs from this one at a single base, so this may be a read error. This chain uses TRBV29-1 with TRBJ2-2; D perhaps matches TRBD1 (6 bases). Per germline, CDR1 SQVTM and CDR2 ANQGSEA. CDR3 length: 15 amino acids. CDR3 coding DNA: TGCAGCGTAGGACAGACTTACGCGAACACCGGGGAGCTGCTTTTT. Its translation is CSVGQTYANTGELLF.

This clonotype was observed at least ten times. The chain couples TRBV20-1 to TRBJ2-7; 8 bases are a match to TRBD2. V shed 3 bases, J shed 0 bases, and the junction held 7 bases outside the gene matches. This CDR3 region has 15 residues. Per germline, CDR1 DFQATT and CDR2 SNEGSKA (reference sequence). CDR3 DNA: TGCAGTGCTAGGTCAACTAGCGGTAACTCCTACGAGCAGTACTTC. Translation gives CSARSTSGNSYEQYF.

This clonotype was observed a handful of times. The rearrangement uses TRBV13 and TRBJ2-1; TRBD2 matches 12 bases. V was clipped by 4 bases and J by 7 bases; unmatched bases: 5. Looked up from germline, CDR1 is PRHDT and CDR2 is FYEKMQ (reference sequence). The CDR3 sequence is 15 residues long. The CDR3: CASSSPGTSGNEQFF. In nucleotides, the CDR3 is TGTGCCAGCAGCTCCCCCGGGACTAGCGGGAATGAGCAGTTCTTC.

There are many counts of this clonotype. The chain is built from TRBV29-1 and TRBJ1-1; 8 positions agree with TRBD1. The CDR3 loop spans 11 amino acids. CDR1 SQVTM and CDR2 ANQGSEA come from the germline V gene. The J segment lost 5 bases and the V segment lost 7 bases, leaving 3 bases of the junction unmatched. CDR3 residues: CSGQGRTEAFF. The CDR3 DNA follows: TGCAGCGGACAGGGGAGGACTGAAGCTTTCTTT.

At least ten counts were recorded for this clonotype. The V and J genes are TRBV12-3 or TRBV12-4 and TRBJ1-3; D gene ambiguous. V was clipped by 9 bases and J by 0 bases, with 9 bases between them. There are 13 residues in the CDR3. The DNA of the CDR3 is TGTGCCAGTATACAGAACTCTGGAAACACCATATATTTT. Translation: CASIQNSGNTIYF.

This clonotype showed up many times. J is TRBJ2-7 and V is TRBV20-1; weak D call: TRBD2 (6 bases). This CDR3 region has 14 residues. Germline lookup yields CDR1 DFQATT and CDR2 SNEGSKA (reference sequence). V shed 1 base and J shed 3 bases, with 13 bases lying between them. The CDR3 loop reads CSARATSRYYEQYF. As DNA, the CDR3 is TGCAGTGCTAGAGCCACTAGCAGGTACTACGAGCAGTACTTC.

The chain is built from TRBV20-1 and TRBJ1-1; D gene uncertain. Germline loops: CDR1 DFQATT, CDR2 SNEGSKA (reference sequence). Trimming removed 4 bases from V and 2 bases from J, with 2 bases in between. The length of the CDR3 is 10 residues. CDR3 sequence reads: CSAINTEAFF. CDR3 nucleotide sequence: TGCAGTGCTATCAACACTGAAGCTTTCTTT.

This clonotype was observed at least ten times. This rearrangement joins TRBV28 to TRBJ2-7; no reliable D call. Germline-derived CDR1 and CDR2 are MDHEN and SYDVKM. CDR3 length: 14 residues. V was trimmed by 5 bases and J by 5 bases, leaving 16 bases between them. CDR3: CASSKVGFWDEQYF. CDR3 DNA sequence: TGTGCCAGCAGTAAGGTTGGCTTCTGGGACGAGCAGTACTTC.

The chain is built from TRBV20-1 and TRBJ2-3; 8 nucleotides match TRBD1. CDR3 size: 11 residues. J lost 5 bases, V lost 6 bases, and 1 base had no gene match. Germline loops: CDR1 DFQATT, CDR2 SNEGSKA (reference sequence). This CDR3 is CSAQGGDTQYF. The CDR3 DNA follows: TGCAGTGCACAGGGGGGAGATACGCAGTATTTT.

Ten or more counts support this clonotype. The V call is TRBV5-1, the J call TRBJ1-4; D not resolved. Germline V gene sequence: CDR1 SGHRS, CDR2 YFSETQ. V lost 0 bases and J 8 bases, leaving 11 bases between the germline ends. CDR3 length: 14 residues. The CDR3 is CASSLELTKEKLFF. In DNA form, the CDR3 reads TGCGCCAGCAGCTTGGAGCTTACCAAGGAAAAACTGTTTTTT.